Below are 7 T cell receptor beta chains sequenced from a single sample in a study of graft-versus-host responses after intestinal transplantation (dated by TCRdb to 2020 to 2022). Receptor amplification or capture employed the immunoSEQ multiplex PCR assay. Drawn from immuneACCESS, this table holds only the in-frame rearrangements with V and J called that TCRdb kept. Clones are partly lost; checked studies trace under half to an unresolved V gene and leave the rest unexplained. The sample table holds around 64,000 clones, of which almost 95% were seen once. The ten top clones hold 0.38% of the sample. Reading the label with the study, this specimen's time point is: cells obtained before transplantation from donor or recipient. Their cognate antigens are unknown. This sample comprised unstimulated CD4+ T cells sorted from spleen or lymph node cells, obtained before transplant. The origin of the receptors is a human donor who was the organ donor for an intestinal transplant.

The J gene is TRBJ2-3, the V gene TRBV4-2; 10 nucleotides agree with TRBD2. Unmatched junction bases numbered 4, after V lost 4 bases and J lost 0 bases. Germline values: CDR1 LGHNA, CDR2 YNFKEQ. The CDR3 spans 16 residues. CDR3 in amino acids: CASSRTSGDSTDTQYF. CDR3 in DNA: TGTGCCAGCAGCCGTACTAGCGGGGATAGCACAGATACGCAGTATTTT.

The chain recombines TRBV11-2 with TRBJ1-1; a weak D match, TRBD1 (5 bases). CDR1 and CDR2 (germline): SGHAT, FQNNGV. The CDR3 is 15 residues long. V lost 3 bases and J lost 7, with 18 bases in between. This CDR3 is CASSFEPGENFEAFF. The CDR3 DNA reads TGTGCCAGCAGCTTCGAACCGGGGGAAAACTTTGAAGCTTTCTTT.

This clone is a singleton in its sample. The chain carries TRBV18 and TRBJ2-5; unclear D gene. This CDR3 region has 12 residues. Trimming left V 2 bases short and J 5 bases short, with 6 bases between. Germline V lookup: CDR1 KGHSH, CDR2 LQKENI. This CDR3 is CASSPSPETQYF. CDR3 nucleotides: TGTGCCAGCTCACCATCTCCCGAGACCCAGTACTTC.

This CDR3 reads CASSLTSGTDTQYF. The CDR3 DNA reads TGCGCCAGCAGCTTGACTAGCGGCACAGATACGCAGTATTTT. The chain links TRBV5-1 to TRBJ2-3, with 7 bases that match TRBD2. CDR3 length equals 14 residues. Germline trimming cut 1 base from V and 1 base from J; bases unmatched to any gene: 0. The germline V gene has CDR1 SGHRS and CDR2 YFSETQ.

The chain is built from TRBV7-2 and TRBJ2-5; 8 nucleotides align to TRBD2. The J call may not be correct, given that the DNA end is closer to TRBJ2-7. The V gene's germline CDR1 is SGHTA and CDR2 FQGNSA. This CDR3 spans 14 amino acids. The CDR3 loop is CASSLGGGHYEQYF. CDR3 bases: TGTGCCAGCAGCTTAGGCGGGGGGCACTACGAGCAGTACTTC.

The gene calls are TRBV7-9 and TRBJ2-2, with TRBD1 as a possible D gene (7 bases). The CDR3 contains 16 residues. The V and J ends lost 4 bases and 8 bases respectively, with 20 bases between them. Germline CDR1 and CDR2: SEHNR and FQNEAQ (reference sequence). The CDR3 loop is CASSSRGGGPGGELFF. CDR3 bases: TGTGCCAGCAGCTCCCGAGGAGGGGGCCCCGGTGGGGAGCTGTTTTTT.

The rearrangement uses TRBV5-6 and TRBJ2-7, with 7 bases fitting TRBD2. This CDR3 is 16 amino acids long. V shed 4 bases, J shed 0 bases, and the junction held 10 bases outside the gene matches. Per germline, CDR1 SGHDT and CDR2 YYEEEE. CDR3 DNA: TGTGCCAGCAGCCCCTGGGGGGGATTCGCCTCCTACGAGCAGTACTTC. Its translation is CASSPWGGFASYEQYF.